Shown below are 24 T cell receptor beta chains from a single sample sequenced in a study of blood T cell repertoires in COVID-19. The table came from immunoSEQ multiplex PCR; TCRdb's copy has only in-frame clones and leaves some out. The sample carries some 200,000 clones, almost 85% recorded once. Sequenced input: peripheral blood. The receptors stem from a woman between 40 and 50 years old with acute or convalescent COVID-19.

V usage is TRBV27 and J usage is TRBJ1-3; the match to TRBD1 covers 9 bases. Germline V lookup: CDR1 MNHEY, CDR2 SMNVEV (reference sequence). Trimming at V came to 5 bases and at J to 2 bases, leaving 1 base not matched to a gene. This CDR3 comprises 14 residues. CDR3 protein: CASSRTGAGNTIYF. The DNA of the CDR3 is TGTGCCAGCAGTCGGACAGGGGCTGGAAACACCATATATTTT.

The chain is built from TRBV2 and TRBJ2-3; perhaps TRBD2 as D (6 bases). CDR3 length: 16 amino acids. The V end lost 4 bases, the J end lost 5 bases, and 19 bases lay between the germline ends. The germline V gene encodes CDR1 SNHLY and CDR2 FYNNEI. The CDR3 region has the DNA TGTGCCAGCAGTGGAGACTTGGCGGGGAAGAGAGATACGCAGTATTTT. It specifies CASSGDLAGKRDTQYF.

This chain uses TRBV5-1 with TRBJ2-5; tentatively, D is TRBD2 (5 bases). Deletions cut 2 bases from V and 1 base from J, with 6 bases between. The CDR3 has 13 amino acids. CDR1 is SGHRS, CDR2 YFSETQ, per germline. CDR3 sequence: CASSLGLQETQYF. In DNA, the CDR3 is TGCGCCAGCAGCTTAGGACTCCAAGAGACCCAGTACTTC.

Of note for this clone: Within the sample, other DNA sequences also encode this same CDR3. This chain joins TRBV4-1 and TRBJ2-7; 12 positions agree with TRBD2. Germline trimming cut 3 bases from V and 4 bases from J; bases unmatched to any gene: 4. Germline V gene lookup returns CDR1 MGHRA and CDR2 YSYEKL. CDR3 length: 15 amino acids. CDR3 nucleotide sequence: TGCGCCAGCAGCCACCTAGCGGGGGGGGATTACGAGCAGTACTTC. Protein: CASSHLAGGDYEQYF.

This chain joins TRBV10-2 and TRBJ2-3; 11 bases line up with TRBD2. This CDR3 spans 15 amino acids. Losses at the gene ends were 3 bases for V and 5 bases for J; bases not matched to a gene: 4. Per the germline V gene, CDR1 is WSHSY and CDR2 is SAAADI. The CDR3 sequence is CASSDRLAGLDTQYF. The CDR3 bases are TGCGCCAGCAGTGACAGACTAGCGGGATTAGATACGCAGTATTTT.

The chain joins TRBV6-5 to TRBJ1-2, with a weak D call TRBD1 (5 bases). This CDR3 has 13 residues. Germline V gene lookup returns CDR1 MNHEY and CDR2 SVGAGI. V lost 6 bases and J lost 0, with 8 bases in between. CDR3 coding DNA: TGTGCCAGCAGCTTAGGGGCTAACTATGGCTACACCTTC. Translated: CASSLGANYGYTF.

The V and J genes are TRBV11-2 and TRBJ1-6; D remains ambiguous. V was trimmed by 5 bases and J by 3 bases, leaving 8 bases between them. The CDR3 sequence is 14 residues long. Per germline, CDR1 SGHAT and CDR2 FQNNGV. The CDR3 DNA reads TGTGCCAGCAGCCGGGATTTCTATAATTCACCCCTCCACTTT. This codes for CASSRDFYNSPLHF. Looking up the rest from reference TRBV11-2 and TRBJ1-6 gives the full variable domain: EAGVAQSPRYKIIEKRQSVAFWCNPISGHATLYWYQQILGQGPKLLIQFQNNGVVDDSQLPKDRFSAERLKGVDSTLKIQPAKLEDSAVYLCASSRDFYNSPLHFGNGTRLTVT.

The chain carries TRBV6-2 or TRBV6-3 and TRBJ2-3; 11 bases are shared with TRBD1. Germline V gene sequence: CDR1 MNHEY, CDR2 SVGEGT. Trimming at V came to 5 bases and at J to 1 base, leaving 2 bases not matched to a gene. The CDR3 spans 15 residues. The CDR3 sequence: CASSPGQGGTDTQYF. CDR3 in DNA: TGTGCCAGCAGTCCGGGACAGGGGGGCACAGATACGCAGTATTTT.

This chain joins TRBV29-1 and TRBJ2-1; D gene unclear. The V and J ends lost 4 bases and 5 bases respectively, with 6 bases between them. The CDR3 has 11 amino acids. CDR1 SQVTM and CDR2 ANQGSEA come from the germline V gene. As DNA, the CDR3 is TGCAGCGTTGGGAGAGACAATGAGCAGTTCTTC. Protein sequence: CSVGRDNEQFF.

As DNA, the CDR3 is TGCGCCAGCAGCCAAGATCTGGGTAGCGGGAGAGGCACAGATACGCAGTATTTT. It specifies CASSQDLGSGRGTDTQYF. The J gene is TRBJ2-3, the V gene TRBV4-3; 9 bases line up with TRBD2. Trimming took 0 bases from V and 1 from J; bases not matched to a gene: 8. Germline V CDR1 and CDR2: LGHNA, YSLEER. This CDR3 spans 18 amino acids.

As to this clone: A read error may produce the germline difference seen at one junction end. This chain connects TRBV12-5 to TRBJ2-3; D is perhaps TRBD2 (6 bases). CDR1 is LGHNT, CDR2 FRNRAP, per germline. The CDR3 is 16 residues long. The CDR3 coding sequence is TGTGCTGGTGGTTTAGGGCTAGCGAGTAGCACAGATACGCAGTATTTT. It yields the protein CAGGLGLASSTDTQYF.

The chain is built from TRBV4-1 and TRBJ1-4; D is unresolved. Trimming removed 2 bases at V and 4 bases at J, with 11 bases between. Germline CDR1 and CDR2: MGHRA and YSYEKL. The CDR3 is made up of 15 amino acids. CDR3 loop: CASSQYYILNEKLFF. The CDR3 DNA follows: TGCGCCAGCAGCCAATACTACATCCTTAATGAAAAACTGTTTTTT.

The genes are TRBV2 and TRBJ2-3; 8 bases are shared with TRBD2. Per the germline V gene, CDR1 is SNHLY and CDR2 is FYNNEI. The V and J ends lost 3 bases and 0 bases, in that order; junction bases with no gene match: 2. The CDR3 extends over 15 amino acids. This chain's CDR3 is CASSDKRGSTDTQYF. The CDR3 DNA reads as TGTGCCAGCAGTGATAAGCGGGGGAGCACAGATACGCAGTATTTT.

The chain joins TRBV21-1 to TRBJ2-7; the table gives TRBD2 as D, unverified against the DNA. TRBV21-1 is classified as a pseudogene. This CDR3 comprises 11 residues. CDR3 residues: CASSKGGEQYF. CDR3 DNA: TGTGCCAGCAGCAAAGGCGGCGAGCAGTACTTC.

V gene TRBV11-2 combines with J gene TRBJ1-4, with 11 bases fitting TRBD1. Germline CDR1 SGHAT, CDR2 FQNNGV. V lost 5 bases to trimming and J lost 8 bases; unmatched junction nucleotides: 7. CDR3 length: 15 amino acids. The CDR3 loop is CASSRGQGAGEKLFF. CDR3 coding DNA: TGTGCCAGCAGCCGAGGACAGGGGGCGGGGGAAAAACTGTTTTTT.

The rearrangement links TRBV7-8 to TRBJ2-5, with TRBD1 identical over 11 bases. V shed 5 bases, J shed 4 bases, and the junction held 3 bases outside the gene matches. The CDR3 has 14 amino acids. Per germline, CDR1 SGHVS and CDR2 FQNEAQ. In nucleotides, the CDR3 is TGTGCCAGCAGCCGAGGGACAGGGGGAGAGACCCAGTACTTC. The encoded protein is CASSRGTGGETQYF.

V gene TRBV24-1 combines with J gene TRBJ1-2, with a possible D match to TRBD1 (6 bases). Germline loops: CDR1 KGHDR, CDR2 SFDVKD. V was shortened by 3 bases and J by 8 bases, with 15 bases between the two germline ends. This CDR3 comprises 14 residues. CDR3 nucleotide sequence: TGTGCCACCAGTGATACTGAAACAGGGAGAGGCTACACCTTC. It encodes CATSDTETGRGYTF.

The chain couples TRBV27 to TRBJ2-1; 8 nucleotides match TRBD1. The J segment lost 10 bases and the V segment lost 5 bases, leaving 7 bases of the junction unmatched. The CDR3 is 13 amino acids. The germline CDR1 and CDR2 sequences are MNHEY and SMNVEV (reference sequence). The CDR3 DNA reads TGTGCCAGCAGTCCAGCAGGGGGCTGGGAGCAGTTCTTC. It encodes CASSPAGGWEQFF.

The chain couples TRBV10-2 to TRBJ1-5, with D tentatively TRBD1 (5 bases). CDR3 size: 13 residues. Trimming took off 2 bases at V and 6 bases at J, with 8 bases between the two ends. Germline V gives CDR1 WSHSY, CDR2 SAAADI. The CDR3 protein is CASSEGQGQPQHF. Here the CDR3 DNA reads TGCGCCAGCAGTGAGGGGCAGGGTCAGCCCCAGCATTTT.

This sequence joins TRBV4-3 and TRBJ2-1; 7 bases line up with TRBD2. In germline, CDR1 is LGHNA, CDR2 YSLEER. J gave up 8 bases and V 5 bases, and 9 bases lay outside the gene matches. This CDR3 spans 14 amino acids. CDR3 protein: CASSWGGSRDEQFF. The CDR3 DNA reads as TGCGCCAGCAGCTGGGGCGGGAGTAGAGATGAGCAGTTCTTC.

This clone was counted once. The chain links TRBV4-2 to TRBJ1-6, with TRBD1 as a possible D gene (5 bases). The V end was cut by 3 bases, the J end by 4 bases, with 16 bases between. The CDR3 has 17 amino acids. CDR1 and CDR2 (germline): LGHNA, YNFKEQ. In nucleotides, the CDR3 is TGTGCCAGCAGCCAGGATGAAAGACAGAAGTATAATTCACCCCTCCACTTT. Residues: CASSQDERQKYNSPLHF.

This clone was observed a single time. This chain joins TRBV20-1 and TRBJ1-1, with TRBD1 identical over 8 bases. J gave up 11 bases and V 6 bases, and 8 bases lay outside the gene matches. CDR3 length: 11 residues. Germline values: CDR1 DFQATT, CDR2 SNEGSKA (reference sequence). Written as DNA, the CDR3 is TGCAGTGCCGGGACAGGCTTAGGGGCTTTCTTT. Translating gives CSAGTGLGAFF.

The chain has TRBV19 and TRBJ2-7; TRBD2 aligns across 9 bases. V lost 8 bases and J lost 0; bases outside the gene matches: 8. The CDR3 spans 15 residues. Germline loops: CDR1 LNHDA, CDR2 SQIVND (reference sequence). CDR3 sequence reads: CASPAGGGGSYEQYF. The CDR3 bases are TGTGCCAGTCCCGCGGGGGGGGGCGGCTCCTACGAGCAGTACTTC.

This chain joins TRBV27 and TRBJ1-5, with a weak D call TRBD1 (6 bases). The germline V gene encodes CDR1 MNHEY and CDR2 SMNVEV (reference sequence). The CDR3 length is 20 residues. V was cut by 0 bases and J by 2 bases, with 23 bases left in between. The CDR3 DNA reads TGTGCCAGCAGTTTATCCTCCACAAAAAACAGGGTTAGGGGCAATCAGCCCCAGCATTTT. It encodes CASSLSSTKNRVRGNQPQHF.